This T cell receptor beta chain derives from a study of early T cells in non-severe SARS-CoV-2 infection. The overall study: Unpaired chains resulted from sequencing bulk RNA of unsorted whole blood. Study observations and caveats: Private and CD4 specificities were missed by VDJdb matching, which favored anti-spike CD8 responses.

Researchers attached unique molecular identifiers to individual cDNA molecules. TCRdb ran MiXCR on the 5' RACE reads and lists one entry per CDR3 protein. The table has 55,000 to 70,000 distinct CDR3 sequences, roughly a tenth seen once. This clonotype showed up many times. Its antigen remains unidentified. V shed 7 bases and J 3 bases; nucleotides not matched to a gene: 7. The CDR3 consists of 15 residues. Looked up from germline, CDR1 is LNHDA and CDR2 is SQIVND (reference sequence). The chain carries TRBV19 and TRBJ2-1; 9 bases are a match to TRBD2. Sequencing was done on a sample of whole blood. This TCR derives from an adult who was a healthcare worker with PCR-confirmed SARS-CoV-2 infection or an uninfected control (not recorded which). In DNA, the CDR3 is TGTGCCAGTAAGGTAGGGCGGGAGGGCTACAATGAGCAGTTCTTC. It codes for CASKVGREGYNEQFF.